This T cell receptor beta chain was sequenced during a study of T cells after yellow fever vaccination. Germline V gene lookup returns CDR1 ENHRY and CDR2 SYGVKD. The ends lost 3 bases at V and 4 bases at J; junction bases unmatched: 9. This CDR3 comprises 16 residues. As TCR cDNA was made by 5'RACE template switching, a universal primer site and UMIs were added. From the 5' RACE reads, TCRdb called clonotypes with MiXCR, one entry per CDR3 protein. The sample yields around 350,000 distinct CDR3 sequences, around 6.4% seen once. Regarding this clonotype: Its cognate antigen is unknown.

Study results and limitations: Abundant contaminating clonotypes from the bulk population could appear in FACS-sorted repertoires. Some clonotypes, a small share, were shared between CD4 and CD8 compartments. Weaker, the secondary response peaked sooner, at day 5 versus 15.

V is TRBV10-3 and J is TRBJ2-3; 8 positions match TRBD2. The source material was PBMCs, sampled 5 days after the yellow fever booster vaccination. The source of this sequence is a man in his thirties or forties who received the YFV17D yellow fever vaccine. This CDR3 is CAISDRSGSDADTQYF. The CDR3 DNA reads TGTGCCATCAGTGATAGGAGCGGGAGTGACGCAGATACGCAGTATTTT.